The 16 T cell receptor beta chains below all came from one sample that was sequenced in a study of blood T cell repertoires in COVID-19 (dated by TCRdb to 2020 to 2021). The library came from the immunoSEQ multiplex PCR assay. The clones in this table, taken by TCRdb from immuneACCESS, are in-frame only. Not every clone is retained; where verified, under half of the shortfall comes from an unresolved V gene, and the cause of the rest is unknown. The sample table contains 300,000 to 400,000 clones; only one count was recorded for around 87% of them. Roughly 2.1% of the sample is taken by the ten largest. What was sequenced was peripheral blood. The source is a woman in her sixties or seventies with COVID-19, enrolled during active disease.

In the case of this clone: Other DNA sequences from this sample encode an identical CDR3 as well. DNA for the CDR3: TGTGCCAGCAGTGGGACTAGCGGGGGCCAAGAGACCCAGTACTTC. Its translation: CASSGTSGGQETQYF. The V call is TRBV28, the J call TRBJ2-5, with 14 bases fitting TRBD2. The CDR3 covers 15 residues. Germline V gene lookup returns CDR1 MDHEN and CDR2 SYDVKM. Trimming at V came to 5 bases and at J to 1 base, leaving 0 bases not matched to a gene.

This rearrangement joins TRBV5-1 to TRBJ1-1; a weak D match, TRBD1 (6 bases). CDR3 size: 15 residues. Germline V gene sequence: CDR1 SGHRS, CDR2 YFSETQ. Between the trimmed V and J ends, which lost 6 bases and 1 base, there was a span of 16 bases. The CDR3 nucleotides read TGCGCCAGCAACCTACAGGGCGGGAGGAACACTGAAGCTTTCTTT. Protein sequence: CASNLQGGRNTEAFF. The complete variable domain, with remaining parts taken from reference TRBV5-1 and TRBJ1-1, reads KAGVTQTPRYLIKTRGQQVTLSCSPISGHRSVSWYQQTPGQGLQFLFEYFSETQRNKGNFPGRFSGRQFSNSRSEMNVSTLELGDSALYLCASNLQGGRNTEAFFGQGTRLTVV.

The rearrangement links TRBV7-3 to TRBJ1-2; the match to TRBD1 covers 11 bases. This CDR3 has 14 amino acids. Germline V gene data show CDR1 as SGHTA and CDR2 as FQGTGA. J gave up 5 bases and V 5 bases, and 4 bases lay outside the gene matches. For the CDR3, the DNA is TGTGCCAGCAGCCCCGGGACAGGGGGGTATGGCTACACCTTC. Protein sequence: CASSPGTGGYGYTF.

The CDR3 protein is CASSLGTSGVKYEQYF. The DNA for the CDR3 is TGTGCCAGCAGCTTGGGGACTAGCGGGGTAAAATACGAGCAGTACTTC. The chain combines TRBV7-3 with TRBJ2-7; 13 positions agree with TRBD2. Unmatched junction bases numbered 6, after V lost 3 bases and J lost 4 bases. The CDR3 sequence is 16 residues long. Germline values: CDR1 SGHTA, CDR2 FQGTGA.

The chain combines TRBV7-2 with TRBJ1-1; a weak D match, TRBD1 (6 bases). V shed 5 bases and J shed 5 bases, with 15 bases lying between them. The germline V gene has CDR1 SGHTA and CDR2 FQGNSA. The CDR3 consists of 14 residues. The CDR3 sequence: CASSPGRGKTEAFF. The CDR3 DNA is TGTGCCAGCAGCCCCGGCAGGGGTAAGACTGAAGCTTTCTTT.

The CDR3 sequence is CASSSGLFSGANVLTF. The CDR3 bases are TGTGCCAGCAGCTCAGGACTGTTCTCTGGGGCCAACGTCCTGACTTTC. This chain connects TRBV5-4 to TRBJ2-6, with D tentatively TRBD2 (5 bases). The CDR3 loop spans 16 amino acids. V lost 3 bases, J lost 0 bases, and 10 bases lay in between. From germline, CDR1 is SGHNT and CDR2 YYREEE (reference sequence).

This chain joins TRBV3-1 (or the pseudogene TRBV3-2) and TRBJ1-1; 11 bases match TRBD1. Trimming took 0 bases from V and 1 from J; bases not matched to a gene: 10. The CDR3 is 19 amino acids. CDR1 and CDR2 (germline): LGHDT, YNNKEL (reference sequence). The CDR3 DNA is TGTGCCAGCAGCCAAGATCGATTAGGACAGGGGGCGGCGAACACTGAAGCTTTCTTT. It is translated as CASSQDRLGQGAANTEAFF.

The chain employs TRBV5-1 and TRBJ2-5; the match to TRBD1 covers 10 bases. J gave up 2 bases and V 3 bases, and 7 bases lay outside the gene matches. The CDR3 contains 16 residues. Germline V gene lookup returns CDR1 SGHRS and CDR2 YFSETQ. The CDR3 DNA reads TGCGCCAGCAGCTCAGGACAGGGGGGGCGACAAGAGACCCAGTACTTC. Residues: CASSSGQGGRQETQYF.

Only one count was recorded for this clone. This sequence joins TRBV15 and TRBJ2-1, with 8 nucleotides matching TRBD2. The CDR3 runs to 15 residues. Germline-derived CDR1 and CDR2 are LNHNV and YYDKDF (reference sequence). V lost 4 bases and J lost 6; bases outside the gene matches: 8. Written as DNA, the CDR3 is TGTGCCACCAGCATCCAAAGCGGGGGAGGCAATGAGCAGTTCTTC. Translation gives CATSIQSGGGNEQFF.

The chain uses TRBV7-2 and TRBJ1-1, with 7 bases aligning to TRBD1. The CDR3 sequence is 15 residues long. V dropped 1 base and J dropped 0; count of bases not matched to a gene: 2. Per germline, CDR1 SGHTA and CDR2 FQGNSA. In nucleotides, the CDR3 is TGTGCCAGCAGCTTAGTAGGGGGCATGAACACTGAAGCTTTCTTT. Protein product: CASSLVGGMNTEAFF.

J is TRBJ2-5 and V is TRBV7-6; 10 bases line up with TRBD2. Trimming removed 0 bases from V and 2 bases from J; junction bases left unmatched: 3. Per germline, CDR1 SGHVS and CDR2 FNYEAQ. The CDR3 consists of 16 residues. CDR3 amino acids: CASSLAGAGGQETQYF. The DNA for the CDR3 is TGTGCCAGCAGCTTAGCGGGAGCGGGGGGGCAAGAGACCCAGTACTTC.

This chain uses TRBV7-9 with TRBJ1-2, with TRBD1 matching over 7 bases. The CDR3 has 15 amino acids. Germline CDR1 is SEHNR and CDR2 is FQNEAQ (reference sequence). Trimming cost V 4 bases and J 4 bases; bases outside gene matches: 9. The CDR3 sequence: CASSSPGQTSYGYTF. The CDR3 region has the DNA TGTGCCAGCAGCTCTCCGGGACAGACCAGCTATGGCTACACCTTC.

The chain employs TRBV6-5 and TRBJ1-4, with D possibly being TRBD1 (5 bases). Germline-derived CDR1 and CDR2 are MNHEY and SVGAGI. The CDR3 totals 14 residues. Trimming stripped 5 bases from V and 4 bases from J, with 11 bases between. The CDR3 protein is CASSPGLSNEKLFF. The CDR3 DNA reads as TGTGCCAGCAGTCCGGGACTGAGTAATGAAAAACTGTTTTTT.

The gene calls are TRBV6-5 and TRBJ2-7; a weak D match, TRBD1 (6 bases). Germline loops: CDR1 MNHEY, CDR2 SVGAGI. Trimming pared 8 bases from V and 0 bases from J, leaving 11 bases between. The CDR3 covers 13 residues. The CDR3 loop reads CASPGVYSYEQYF. The CDR3 coding sequence is TGTGCCAGCCCAGGGGTCTACTCCTACGAGCAGTACTTC.

This chain uses TRBV6-6 with TRBJ1-1, with D maybe TRBD1 (6 bases). Trimming took off 4 bases at V and 10 bases at J, with 22 bases between the two ends. Germline-derived CDR1 and CDR2 are MNHNY and SVGAGI (reference sequence). CDR3 length equals 15 residues. The CDR3 here is CASSSNRETQQRAFF. DNA of the CDR3: TGTGCCAGCAGTTCAAACAGGGAAACGCAACAGAGAGCTTTCTTT.

This clone was observed many times. This chain links TRBV6-5 with TRBJ2-1, with 12 bases aligning to TRBD2. This CDR3 has 15 amino acids. Unmatched junction bases numbered 0, after V lost 4 bases and J lost 2 bases. The germline V gene encodes CDR1 MNHEY and CDR2 SVGAGI. The CDR3 loop is CASSSSGGAYNEQFF. DNA for the CDR3: TGTGCCAGCAGTTCTAGCGGGGGGGCCTACAATGAGCAGTTCTTC.